A selection of T cell receptor beta chains follows, all from one sample in a study of control samples from healthy donors and cancer patients. Repertoires were generated with immunoSEQ multiplex PCR, while TCRdb's copy carries only in-frame clones and drops some. Among tens of thousands of clones listed, around 90% were seen once. The material sequenced was PBMCs. These receptors originate from a man between 60 and 75 years old with colorectal cancer. The CDR3 runs from the conserved cysteine through the conserved F or W. Fields, in order: V gene, clone size, J gene, CDR3 protein. Clone size is given for some rows only: seen once, a few or many times, or a class if the clone is expanded.

>TRBV19|NA|TRBJ1-5
CATQNRGNQPQHF
>TRBV6-5|few|TRBJ2-3
CASRKMGGGTDTQYF
>TRBV7-6|NA|TRBJ2-7
CASSLRSVRGEYEQYF
>TRBV6-5|NA|TRBJ2-7
CASSQTGNEQYF
>TRBV29-1|NA|TRBJ2-2
CSVSTRGRRTGELFF
>TRBV11-2|NA|TRBJ2-7
CASSLSGGGLYEQYF
>TRBV11-3|NA|TRBJ2-1
CASSLVAGVGEQFF
>TRBV19|NA|TRBJ1-1
CASSPGGITEAFF
>TRBV9|NA|TRBJ1-2
CASSLPGTGAYGYTF
>TRBV6-5|NA|TRBJ2-1
CASSRTGKQFF
>TRBV10-3|NA|TRBJ1-2
CAISEVQGPGGGYTF
>TRBV10-3|NA|TRBJ2-3
CAITRTGTDTQYF
>TRBV28|NA|TRBJ1-1
CASSPGHRIMNTEAFF